What follows are 29 T cell receptor beta chains derived from one specimen sequenced in a study of shared clonotypes between healthy human individuals. This table comes from immunoSEQ multiplex PCR, and its TCRdb copy is limited to in-frame clones, with some not included. The sample lists roughly 500,000 clones, almost 97% occurring once. The source material was naive CD4+ T cells sorted from blood. Stated subset: CD45RA+ positively selected. Every receptor here comes from a woman in her 30s in good health.

The rearrangement joins TRBV4-1 to TRBJ1-4; TRBD1 is a possible D gene (5 bases). The CDR3 extends over 16 amino acids. The germline gives CDR1 MGHRA, CDR2 YSYEKL. Trimming removed 1 base at V and 4 bases at J, with 13 bases between. The CDR3 nucleotides are TGCGCCAGCAGCCAAGTAACGGGGGTTGATAATGAAAAACTGTTTTTT. This codes for CASSQVTGVDNEKLFF.

The chain uses TRBV10-1 and TRBJ2-1; 13 bases are shared with TRBD2. CDR3 size: 15 residues. Trimming took 5 bases from V and 2 from J; bases not matched to a gene: 0. Looked up from germline, CDR1 is WNHNN and CDR2 is SYGVQD (reference sequence). The CDR3 DNA reads as TGCGCCAGCAGTACTAGCGGGAGGGCCTACAATGAGCAGTTCTTC. It encodes CASSTSGRAYNEQFF.

The chain uses TRBV16 and TRBJ1-1; perhaps TRBD1 as D (6 bases). The germline V gene has CDR1 KGHSY and CDR2 FQNENV. The CDR3 has 17 amino acids. Trimming took 0 bases from V and 1 from J, leaving 15 bases between them. The CDR3 DNA is TGTGCCAGCAGCCAATCGGTTAAGGGGGGAACGAACACTGAAGCTTTCTTT. It codes for CASSQSVKGGTNTEAFF.

The rearrangement uses TRBV5-1 and TRBJ1-1; tentative D call: TRBD1 (5 bases). In germline, CDR1 is SGHRS, CDR2 YFSETQ. The V and J ends lost 0 bases and 1 base respectively, with 10 bases between them. This CDR3 has 15 residues. CDR3 sequence (DNA): TGCGCCAGCAGCTTGGTAGTGACAGCGAACACTGAAGCTTTCTTT. It yields the protein CASSLVVTANTEAFF. Using reference TRBV5-1 and TRBJ1-1 for the parts outside the CDR3, the full variable domain is KAGVTQTPRYLIKTRGQQVTLSCSPISGHRSVSWYQQTPGQGLQFLFEYFSETQRNKGNFPGRFSGRQFSNSRSEMNVSTLELGDSALYLCASSLVVTANTEAFFGQGTRLTVV.

The rearrangement links TRBV30 to TRBJ1-3, with unresolved D. Germline values: CDR1 GTSNPN, CDR2 SVGIG (reference sequence). The CDR3 loop spans 13 amino acids. Trimming shortened V by 5 bases and J by 0 bases, and 8 bases separated the two germline ends. CDR3 in amino acids: CAWDTNSGNTIYF. CDR3 in DNA: TGTGCCTGGGACACAAACTCTGGAAACACCATATATTTT.

J is TRBJ2-2 and V is TRBV18, with TRBD1 matching 8 bases. With 3 bases clipped from V and 3 bases from J, the junction kept 3 bases outside the gene matches. Germline V gives CDR1 KGHSH, CDR2 LQKENI. The CDR3 runs 15 residues. The CDR3 nucleotides are TGTGCCAGCTCACCTCAGGGGGCAGACACCGGGGAGCTGTTTTTT. Translating gives CASSPQGADTGELFF.

The CDR3 protein is CASSPKGRDWDNEQFF. CDR3 coding DNA: TGTGCCAGCAGTCCCAAGGGGCGGGATTGGGACAATGAGCAGTTCTTC. This chain links TRBV28 with TRBJ2-1; tentatively, D is TRBD2 (6 bases). The CDR3 loop spans 16 amino acids. Germline lookup yields CDR1 MDHEN and CDR2 SYDVKM. Between the trimmed V and J ends, which lost 5 bases and 5 bases, there was a span of 19 bases.

The chain couples TRBV19 to TRBJ2-1, with D hard to call. The V end lost 6 bases, the J end lost 5 bases, and 11 bases lay between the germline ends. The length of the CDR3 is 13 residues. Per the germline V gene, CDR1 is LNHDA and CDR2 is SQIVND (reference sequence). CDR3 coding DNA: TGTGCCAGTAGGGATAGCCGCAACAATGAGCAGTTCTTC. Its translation is CASRDSRNNEQFF.

The chain links TRBV2 to TRBJ2-7; 8 nucleotides line up with TRBD1. Germline assignment: CDR1 SNHLY and CDR2 FYNNEI. The V and J ends lost 4 bases and 2 bases, in that order; junction bases with no gene match: 7. CDR3 length: 15 residues. Here the CDR3 reads CASSGLGQGTYEQYF. The CDR3 DNA reads as TGTGCCAGCAGTGGCCTAGGACAGGGTACCTACGAGCAGTACTTC.

The chain carries TRBV6-5 and TRBJ2-3; D remains ambiguous. CDR1 MNHEY and CDR2 SVGAGI come from the germline V gene. The CDR3 loop spans 14 amino acids. V was clipped by 6 bases and J by 0 bases, with 10 bases between them. This CDR3 is CASSTSASTDTQYF. As DNA, the CDR3 is TGTGCCAGCAGCACTTCAGCTAGCACAGATACGCAGTATTTT.

This chain joins TRBV1 and TRBJ2-7; the D call TRBD1 from the table was never checked on the DNA. TRBV1 is listed as a pseudogene. The CDR3 is 16 residues long. This CDR3 is CTSSQGTGSSSYEQYF. CDR3 sequence (DNA): TGCACCAGCAGCCAGGGTACAGGGTCCAGCTCCTACGAGCAGTACTTC.

The chain employs TRBV18 and TRBJ2-7; 8 positions match TRBD1. This CDR3 region has 13 residues. Trimming cost V 6 bases and J 2 bases; bases outside gene matches: 3. The germline CDR1 and CDR2 sequences are KGHSH and LQKENI. CDR3 nucleotides: TGTGCCAGCTCGGGGGGACAGGCCTACGAGCAGTACTTC. This encodes CASSGGQAYEQYF.

The rearrangement uses TRBV2 and TRBJ1-4; no reliable D call. V lost 6 bases and J 5 bases, leaving 13 bases between the germline ends. Germline V CDR1 and CDR2: SNHLY, FYNNEI. There are 14 residues in the CDR3. The CDR3 sequence is CASRWGGPNEKLFF. The CDR3 DNA follows: TGTGCCAGCAGGTGGGGTGGACCGAATGAAAAACTGTTTTTT.

The chain employs TRBV18 and TRBJ2-7; the D is unclear. This CDR3 has 14 amino acids. Trimming left V 3 bases short and J 0 bases short, with 9 bases between. Germline V gene lookup returns CDR1 KGHSH and CDR2 LQKENI. The CDR3 is CASSPDLDSYEQYF. CDR3 DNA: TGTGCCAGCTCACCGGATCTGGACTCCTACGAGCAGTACTTC.

The V gene is TRBV5-1, the J gene TRBJ2-5, with 8 bases identical to TRBD2. The CDR3 consists of 17 residues. CDR1 is SGHRS and CDR2 is YFSETQ in the germline V gene. Trimming took 1 base from V and 4 from J; bases not matched to a gene: 12. The CDR3 loop reads CASSLTVSGSQRETQYF. The DNA for the CDR3 is TGCGCCAGCAGCTTGACAGTAAGCGGGAGCCAAAGAGAGACCCAGTACTTC.

The chain carries TRBV6-1 and TRBJ1-3; D not certain. V was pared by 3 bases and J by 0 bases, with 12 bases between. CDR1 MNHNS and CDR2 SASEGT come from the germline V gene. This CDR3 has 16 residues. As DNA, the CDR3 is TGTGCCAGCAGTGACAGATTCTTGAACTCTGGAAACACCATATATTTT. Its translation is CASSDRFLNSGNTIYF.

This clone came up once. The gene calls are TRBV29-1 and TRBJ2-7; 7 positions agree with TRBD2. Germline-derived CDR1 and CDR2 are SQVTM and ANQGSEA. The CDR3 has 13 residues. The trim removed 7 bases at V and 0 bases at J, leaving 6 bases unmatched. The CDR3 reads CSGLERGSYEQYF. DNA of the CDR3: TGCAGCGGCCTGGAGCGGGGCTCCTACGAGCAGTACTTC.

V is TRBV28 and J is TRBJ2-7; 8 nucleotides line up with TRBD1. The CDR3 length is 15 residues. Trimming at V came to 2 bases and at J to 2 bases, leaving 5 bases not matched to a gene. Germline lookup yields CDR1 MDHEN and CDR2 SYDVKM. This CDR3 reads CASSLAGTGTYEQYF. DNA of the CDR3: TGTGCCAGCAGTTTAGCCGGGACAGGAACCTACGAGCAGTACTTC.

The gene calls are TRBV7-9 and TRBJ1-2; possible D gene TRBD1, 5 bases. V was cut by 5 bases and J by 0 bases, with 10 bases left in between. The CDR3 runs to 14 residues. Germline V gives CDR1 SEHNR, CDR2 FQNEAQ (reference sequence). CDR3: CASSPGRSNYGYTF. The CDR3 DNA follows: TGTGCCAGCAGCCCGGGACGGTCTAACTATGGCTACACCTTC.

The chain couples TRBV5-1 to TRBJ2-3, with 8 bases identical to TRBD1. The V and J ends lost 3 bases and 2 bases, in that order; junction bases with no gene match: 5. From germline, CDR1 is SGHRS and CDR2 YFSETQ. This CDR3 region has 15 residues. The CDR3 DNA is TGCGCCAGCAGCTACCGGGACAGGATCACAGATACGCAGTATTTT. This encodes CASSYRDRITDTQYF. The full variable domain, completed using reference TRBV5-1 and TRBJ2-3, is KAGVTQTPRYLIKTRGQQVTLSCSPISGHRSVSWYQQTPGQGLQFLFEYFSETQRNKGNFPGRFSGRQFSNSRSEMNVSTLELGDSALYLCASSYRDRITDTQYFGPGTRLTVL.

This chain uses TRBV27 with TRBJ2-2; 12 nucleotides align to TRBD2. The germline V gene encodes CDR1 MNHEY and CDR2 SMNVEV (reference sequence). The V segment lost 6 bases and the J segment 5 bases; nucleotides outside the gene matches: 7. This CDR3 has 16 residues. CDR3 sequence reads: CASRYSGTSGTGELFF. CDR3 DNA: TGTGCCAGCAGATACAGCGGGACTAGCGGGACCGGGGAGCTGTTTTTT.

The chain has TRBV5-1 and TRBJ2-2, with unresolved D. Trimming pared 0 bases from V and 0 bases from J, leaving 6 bases between. CDR1 and CDR2 (germline): SGHRS, YFSETQ. This CDR3 is built from 15 residues. The CDR3 reads CASSLDYSNTGELFF. The CDR3 DNA sequence: TGCGCCAGCAGCTTGGACTATTCGAACACCGGGGAGCTGTTTTTT.

V is TRBV5-1 and J is TRBJ2-3, with 8 bases that match TRBD2. After removal of 1 base from V and 2 bases from J, the junction contained 6 bases not matched to a gene. The CDR3 consists of 16 residues. Germline V gene data show CDR1 as SGHRS and CDR2 as YFSETQ. The CDR3 region has the DNA TGCGCCAGCAGCTTGATCGCCGGGGGGGCCACAGATACGCAGTATTTT. Residues: CASSLIAGGATDTQYF. The whole variable domain, remainder taken from reference TRBV5-1 and TRBJ2-3, is KAGVTQTPRYLIKTRGQQVTLSCSPISGHRSVSWYQQTPGQGLQFLFEYFSETQRNKGNFPGRFSGRQFSNSRSEMNVSTLELGDSALYLCASSLIAGGATDTQYFGPGTRLTVL.

The chain is built from TRBV19 and TRBJ1-1, with unresolved D. The CDR3 extends over 10 amino acids. Trimming removed 9 bases at V and 11 bases at J, with 13 bases between. Looked up from germline, CDR1 is LNHDA and CDR2 is SQIVND (reference sequence). The CDR3 spells CARAGLCAFF. The CDR3 nucleotides are TGTGCCAGGGCCGGCTTGTGCGCTTTCTTT.

The rearrangement uses TRBV5-1 and TRBJ2-7; no clear D. Germline V gene lookup returns CDR1 SGHRS and CDR2 YFSETQ. V lost 4 bases and J 7 bases, leaving 15 bases between the germline ends. The CDR3 extends over 13 amino acids. The CDR3 nucleotides read TGCGCCAGCAGCCGAGACCTTCAAGATGAGCAGTACTTC. This sequence encodes CASSRDLQDEQYF. The entire variable domain, with the rest obtained from reference TRBV5-1 and TRBJ2-7, is as follows: KAGVTQTPRYLIKTRGQQVTLSCSPISGHRSVSWYQQTPGQGLQFLFEYFSETQRNKGNFPGRFSGRQFSNSRSEMNVSTLELGDSALYLCASSRDLQDEQYFGPGTRLTVT.

The chain uses TRBV27 and TRBJ1-4, with D uncertain. The CDR3 has 14 amino acids. CDR1 and CDR2 (germline): MNHEY, SMNVEV (reference sequence). The V gene lost 4 bases and the J gene lost 4 bases, with 10 bases spanning the gap. CDR3 DNA sequence: TGTGCCAGCAGTTCCGGTCATCTTAATGAAAAACTGTTTTTT. Encoded protein: CASSSGHLNEKLFF.

This clone occurred a few times. The chain links TRBV28 to TRBJ1-2; perhaps TRBD1 as D (6 bases). The CDR3 covers 13 residues. Per germline, CDR1 MDHEN and CDR2 SYDVKM. V lost 6 bases, J lost 4 bases, and 12 bases lay in between. The CDR3 is CASRIGGAYGYTF. CDR3 coding DNA: TGTGCCAGCAGGATAGGGGGAGCCTATGGCTACACCTTC.

The chain employs TRBV11-2 and TRBJ1-1, with D maybe TRBD1 (5 bases). Looked up from germline, CDR1 is SGHAT and CDR2 is FQNNGV. Trimming removed 5 bases at V and 1 base at J, with 11 bases between. This CDR3 has 14 amino acids. CDR3 sequence: CASSLWDGNTEAFF. CDR3 sequence (DNA): TGTGCCAGCAGCCTCTGGGACGGGAACACTGAAGCTTTCTTT.

The J gene is TRBJ1-3, the V gene TRBV28; D call uncertain. Germline CDR1 MDHEN, CDR2 SYDVKM. With 7 bases removed from V and 4 bases from J, the gap between germline ends came to 14 bases. This CDR3 has 14 residues. The CDR3 nucleotides read TGTGCCAGCACCGTCGACGGGTCAGGAAACACCATATATTTT. Its translation is CASTVDGSGNTIYF.